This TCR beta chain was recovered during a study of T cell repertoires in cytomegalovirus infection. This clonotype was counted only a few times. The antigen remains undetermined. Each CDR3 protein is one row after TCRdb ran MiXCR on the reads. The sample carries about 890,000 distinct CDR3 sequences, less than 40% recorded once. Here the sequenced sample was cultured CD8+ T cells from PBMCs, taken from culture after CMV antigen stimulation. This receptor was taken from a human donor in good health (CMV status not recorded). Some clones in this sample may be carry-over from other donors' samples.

DNA for the CDR3: TGTGCCAGCAGTGAACGTCGGCAGGTTAGCAATCAGCCCCAGCATTTT. Its translation is CASSERRQVSNQPQHF. The genes are TRBV6-1 and TRBJ1-5; no definite D call. Trimming took off 2 bases at V and 0 bases at J, with 11 bases between the two ends. The CDR3 covers 16 residues. Germline-derived CDR1 and CDR2 are MNHNS and SASEGT.